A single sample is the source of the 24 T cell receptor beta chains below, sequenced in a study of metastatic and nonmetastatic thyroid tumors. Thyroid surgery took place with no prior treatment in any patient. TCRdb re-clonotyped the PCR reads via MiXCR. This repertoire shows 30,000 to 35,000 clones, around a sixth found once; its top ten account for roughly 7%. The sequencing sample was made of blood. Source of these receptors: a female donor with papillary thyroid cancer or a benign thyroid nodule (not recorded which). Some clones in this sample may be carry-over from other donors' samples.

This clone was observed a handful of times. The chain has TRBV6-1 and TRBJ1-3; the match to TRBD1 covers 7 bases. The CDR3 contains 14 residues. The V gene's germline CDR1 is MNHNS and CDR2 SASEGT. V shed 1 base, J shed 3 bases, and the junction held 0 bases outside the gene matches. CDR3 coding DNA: TGTGCCAGCAGTGAAGGGACAGGTGGAAACACCATATATTTT. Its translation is CASSEGTGGNTIYF.

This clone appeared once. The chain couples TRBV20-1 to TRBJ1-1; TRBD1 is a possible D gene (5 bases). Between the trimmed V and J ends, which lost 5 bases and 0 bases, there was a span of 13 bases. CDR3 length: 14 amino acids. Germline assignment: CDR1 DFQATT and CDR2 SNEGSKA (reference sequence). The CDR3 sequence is CSASTVNLNTEAFF. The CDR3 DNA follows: TGCAGTGCTTCGACAGTGAACTTGAACACTGAAGCTTTCTTT.

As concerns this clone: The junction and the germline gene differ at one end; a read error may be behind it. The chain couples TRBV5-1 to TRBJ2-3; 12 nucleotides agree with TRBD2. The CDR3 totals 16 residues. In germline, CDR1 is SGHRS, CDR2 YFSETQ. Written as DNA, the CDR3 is TGCTCCAGCAGCTTGGGGACTAGCGGGTTCACAGATACTCAGTATTTT. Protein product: CSSSLGTSGFTDTQYF.

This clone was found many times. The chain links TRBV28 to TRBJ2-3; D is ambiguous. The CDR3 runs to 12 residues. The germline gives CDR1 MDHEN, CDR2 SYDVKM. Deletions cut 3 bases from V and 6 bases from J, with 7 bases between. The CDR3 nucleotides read TGTGCCAGCAGTTTCTCCACTGATACGCAGTATTTT. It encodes CASSFSTDTQYF.

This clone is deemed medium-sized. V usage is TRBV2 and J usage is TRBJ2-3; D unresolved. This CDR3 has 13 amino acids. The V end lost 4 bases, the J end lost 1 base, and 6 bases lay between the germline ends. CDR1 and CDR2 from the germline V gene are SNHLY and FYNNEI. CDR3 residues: CASSALGTDTQYF. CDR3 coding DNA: TGTGCCAGCAGTGCCTTGGGCACAGATACGCAGTATTTT.

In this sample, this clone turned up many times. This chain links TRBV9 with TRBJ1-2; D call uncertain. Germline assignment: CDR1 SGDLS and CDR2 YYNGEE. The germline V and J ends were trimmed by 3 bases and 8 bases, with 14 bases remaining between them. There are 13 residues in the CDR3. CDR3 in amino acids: CASSDDNPGGYTF. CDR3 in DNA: TGTGCCAGCAGCGACGACAATCCGGGCGGCTACACCTTC.

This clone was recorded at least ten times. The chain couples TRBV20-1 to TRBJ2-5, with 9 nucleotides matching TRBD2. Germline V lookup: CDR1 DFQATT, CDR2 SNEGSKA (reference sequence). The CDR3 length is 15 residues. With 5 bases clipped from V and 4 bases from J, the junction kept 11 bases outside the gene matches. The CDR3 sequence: CSAPRASGTGETQYF. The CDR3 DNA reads TGCAGTGCTCCCCGGGCTAGCGGGACTGGAGAGACCCAGTACTTC.

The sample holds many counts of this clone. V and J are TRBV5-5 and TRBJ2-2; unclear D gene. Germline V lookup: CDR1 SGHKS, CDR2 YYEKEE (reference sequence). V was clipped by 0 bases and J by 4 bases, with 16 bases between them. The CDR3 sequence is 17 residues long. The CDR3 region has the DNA TGTGCCAGCAGCTTGGATTTCACCCCTAGGAGCACCGGGGAGCTGTTTTTT. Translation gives CASSLDFTPRSTGELFF.

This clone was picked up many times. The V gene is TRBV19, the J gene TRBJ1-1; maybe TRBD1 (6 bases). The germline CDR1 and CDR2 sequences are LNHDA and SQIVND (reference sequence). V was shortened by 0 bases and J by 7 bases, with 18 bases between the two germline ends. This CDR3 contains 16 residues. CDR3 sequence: CASSIDRGAGVGEAFF. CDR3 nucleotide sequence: TGTGCCAGTAGTATAGATCGGGGGGCAGGGGTAGGTGAAGCTTTCTTT.

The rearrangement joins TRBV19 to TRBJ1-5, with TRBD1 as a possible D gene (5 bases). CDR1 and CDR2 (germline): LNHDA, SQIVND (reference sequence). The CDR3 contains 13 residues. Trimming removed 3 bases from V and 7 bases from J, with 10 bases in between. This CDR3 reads CASSMGGGQPQHF. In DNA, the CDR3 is TGTGCCAGTAGTATGGGGGGGGGGCAGCCCCAGCATTTT. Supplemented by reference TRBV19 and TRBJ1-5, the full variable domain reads DGGITQSPKYLFRKEGQNVTLSCEQNLNHDAMYWYRQDPGQGLRLIYYSQIVNDFQKGDIAEGYSVSREKKESFPLTVTSAQKNPTAFYLCASSMGGGQPQHFGDGTRLSIL.

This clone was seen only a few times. The CDR3 loop is CASRLRAMNTEAFF. CDR3 sequence (DNA): TGTGCCAGTCGGCTCAGGGCTATGAACACTGAAGCTTTCTTT. This chain links TRBV19 with TRBJ1-1; the D gene is possibly TRBD1 (5 bases). This CDR3 has 14 residues. Germline-derived CDR1 and CDR2 are LNHDA and SQIVND (reference sequence). V was cut by 8 bases and J by 0 bases, with 13 bases left in between.

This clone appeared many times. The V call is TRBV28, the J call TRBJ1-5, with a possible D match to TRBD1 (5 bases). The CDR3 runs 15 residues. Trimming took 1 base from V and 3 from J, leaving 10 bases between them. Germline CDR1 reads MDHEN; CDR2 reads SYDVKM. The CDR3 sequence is CASSLFGGPNQPQHF. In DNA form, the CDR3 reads TGTGCCAGCAGTTTATTCGGGGGACCCAATCAGCCCCAGCATTTT.

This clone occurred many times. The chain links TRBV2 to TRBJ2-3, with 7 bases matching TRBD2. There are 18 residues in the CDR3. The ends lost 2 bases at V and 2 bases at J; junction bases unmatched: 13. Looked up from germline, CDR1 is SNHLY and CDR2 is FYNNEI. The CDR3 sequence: CASSEPREASGFTDTQYF. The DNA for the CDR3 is TGTGCCAGCAGTGAACCGAGGGAGGCTAGCGGCTTCACAGATACGCAGTATTTT.

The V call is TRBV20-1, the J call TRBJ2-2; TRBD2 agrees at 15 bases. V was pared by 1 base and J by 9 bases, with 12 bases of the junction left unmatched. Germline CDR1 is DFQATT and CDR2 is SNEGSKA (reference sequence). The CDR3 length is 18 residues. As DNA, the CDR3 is TGCAGTGCTAGAGCGGCAGGGCCGGGACTAGCGGGAGGATGGGAGCTGTTTTTT. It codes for CSARAAGPGLAGGWELFF.

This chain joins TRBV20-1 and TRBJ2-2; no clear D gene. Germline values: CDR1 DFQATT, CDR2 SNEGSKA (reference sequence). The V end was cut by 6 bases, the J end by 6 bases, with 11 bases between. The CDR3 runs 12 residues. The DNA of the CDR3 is TGCAGTGCCGGCCCATTACCCGGGGAGCTGTTTTTT. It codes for CSAGPLPGELFF.

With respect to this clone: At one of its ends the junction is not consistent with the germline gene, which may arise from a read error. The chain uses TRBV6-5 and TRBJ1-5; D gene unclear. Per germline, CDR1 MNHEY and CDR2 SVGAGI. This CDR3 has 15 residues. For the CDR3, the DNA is TGTGCCAGCAATTTCGACCTATATAGCAATCAGCCCCCGCATTTT. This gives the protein CASNFDLYSNQPPHF.

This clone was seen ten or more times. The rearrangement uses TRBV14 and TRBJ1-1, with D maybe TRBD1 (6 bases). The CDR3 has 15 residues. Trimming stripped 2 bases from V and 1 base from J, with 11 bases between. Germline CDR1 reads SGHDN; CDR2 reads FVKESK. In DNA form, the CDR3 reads TGTGCCAGCAGCCAAACAGGGTTACCGAACACTGAAGCTTTCTTT. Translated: CASSQTGLPNTEAFF.

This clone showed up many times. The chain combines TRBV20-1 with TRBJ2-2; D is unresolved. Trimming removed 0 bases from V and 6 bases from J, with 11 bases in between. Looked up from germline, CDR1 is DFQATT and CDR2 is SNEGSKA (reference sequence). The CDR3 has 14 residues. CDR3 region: CSAREVGGPGELFF. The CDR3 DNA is TGCAGTGCTAGAGAGGTTGGTGGACCCGGGGAGCTGTTTTTT.

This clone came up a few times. The CDR3 loop is CASSAKTGLQETQYF. The CDR3 DNA follows: TGTGCCAGCAGTGCAAAGACAGGGCTTCAAGAGACCCAGTACTTC. The rearrangement links TRBV6-1 to TRBJ2-5; 7 bases fit TRBD1. V was pared by 4 bases and J by 2 bases, with 7 bases of the junction left unmatched. The CDR3 is 15 amino acids. The germline V gene encodes CDR1 MNHNS and CDR2 SASEGT.

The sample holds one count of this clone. CDR3 coding DNA: TGTGCCAGCAGCTCCGTAGGAACGGACTTCTACGAGCAGTACTTC. As protein: CASSSVGTDFYEQYF. V and J are TRBV7-9 and TRBJ2-7; tentative D call: TRBD2 (5 bases). The V gene's germline CDR1 is SEHNR and CDR2 FQNEAQ (reference sequence). V shed 4 bases and J shed 3 bases, with 16 bases lying between them. This CDR3 is built from 15 residues.

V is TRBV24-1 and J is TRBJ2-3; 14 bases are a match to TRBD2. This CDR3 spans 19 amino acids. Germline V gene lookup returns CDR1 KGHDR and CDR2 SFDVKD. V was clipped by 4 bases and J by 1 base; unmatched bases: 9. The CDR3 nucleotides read TGTGCCACCAGTGACCGACTAGCGGGGGGGCGAATCGGCACAGATACGCAGTATTTT. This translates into CATSDRLAGGRIGTDTQYF.

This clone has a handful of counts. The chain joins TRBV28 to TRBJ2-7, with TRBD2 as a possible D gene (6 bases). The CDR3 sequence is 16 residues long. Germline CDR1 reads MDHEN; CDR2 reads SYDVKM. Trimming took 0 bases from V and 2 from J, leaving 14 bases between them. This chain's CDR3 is CASSLWRAGMAYEQYF. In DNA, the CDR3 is TGTGCCAGCAGTTTATGGCGGGCGGGGATGGCCTACGAGCAGTACTTC.

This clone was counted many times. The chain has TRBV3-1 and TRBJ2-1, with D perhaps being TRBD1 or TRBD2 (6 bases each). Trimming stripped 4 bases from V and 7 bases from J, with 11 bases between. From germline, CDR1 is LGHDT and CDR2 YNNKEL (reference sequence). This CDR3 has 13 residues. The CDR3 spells CASSRGATNEQFF. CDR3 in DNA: TGTGCCAGCAGCCGGGGGGCGACAAATGAGCAGTTCTTC.

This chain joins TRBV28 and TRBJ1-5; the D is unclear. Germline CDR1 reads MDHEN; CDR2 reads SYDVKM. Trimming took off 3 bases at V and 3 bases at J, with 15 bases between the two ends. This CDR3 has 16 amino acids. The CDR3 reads CASSFGAPGVNQPQHF. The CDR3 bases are TGTGCCAGCAGTTTCGGAGCCCCCGGGGTCAATCAGCCCCAGCATTTT.